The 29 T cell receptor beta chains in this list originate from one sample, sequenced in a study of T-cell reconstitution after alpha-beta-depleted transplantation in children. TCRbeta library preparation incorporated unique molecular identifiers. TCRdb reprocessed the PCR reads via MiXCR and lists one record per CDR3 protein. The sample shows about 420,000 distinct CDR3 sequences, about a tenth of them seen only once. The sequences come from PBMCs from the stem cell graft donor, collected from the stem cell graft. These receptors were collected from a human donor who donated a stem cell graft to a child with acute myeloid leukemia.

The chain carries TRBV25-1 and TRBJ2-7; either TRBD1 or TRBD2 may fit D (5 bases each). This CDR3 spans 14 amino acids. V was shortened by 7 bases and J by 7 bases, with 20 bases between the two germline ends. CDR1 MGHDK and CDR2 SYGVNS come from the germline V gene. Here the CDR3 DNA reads TGTGCCAGCACAGAGGGGCAGGGAAGGAAGGAGCAGTACGTC. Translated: CASTEGQGRKEQYV.

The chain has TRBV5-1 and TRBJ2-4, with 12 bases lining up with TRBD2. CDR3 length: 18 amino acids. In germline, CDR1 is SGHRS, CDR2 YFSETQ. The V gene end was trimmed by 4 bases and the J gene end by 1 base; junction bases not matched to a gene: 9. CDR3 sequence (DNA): TGCGCCAGCAGCCTCCTAGCGGGAGGGCCTGGCGCCAAAAACATTCAGTACTTC. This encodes CASSLLAGGPGAKNIQYF.

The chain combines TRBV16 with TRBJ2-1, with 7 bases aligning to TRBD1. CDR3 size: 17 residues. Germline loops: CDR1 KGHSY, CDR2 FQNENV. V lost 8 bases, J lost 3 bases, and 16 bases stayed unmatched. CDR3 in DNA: TGTGCCAGCGGCTTGCAGGTTCAGGGGGTCGACTACAATGAGCAGTTCTTC. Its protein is CASGLQVQGVDYNEQFF.

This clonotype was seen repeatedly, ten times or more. CDR3 nucleotides: TGCGCCAGCAGCCAAGATTACGGCGCAAGAGATACGCAGTATTTT. Its protein product is CASSQDYGARDTQYF. The rearrangement joins TRBV4-3 to TRBJ2-3; D not certain. Germline V gene sequence: CDR1 LGHNA, CDR2 YSLEER. Trimming removed 0 bases at V and 5 bases at J, with 12 bases between. This CDR3 is 15 amino acids long.

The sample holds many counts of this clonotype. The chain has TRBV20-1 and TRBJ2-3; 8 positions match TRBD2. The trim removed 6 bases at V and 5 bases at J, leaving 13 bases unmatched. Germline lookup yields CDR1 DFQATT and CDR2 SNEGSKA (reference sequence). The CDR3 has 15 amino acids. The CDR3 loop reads CSAIRGTSVVDTQYF. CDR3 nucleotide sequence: TGCAGTGCCATACGCGGGACTAGTGTGGTAGATACGCAGTATTTT.

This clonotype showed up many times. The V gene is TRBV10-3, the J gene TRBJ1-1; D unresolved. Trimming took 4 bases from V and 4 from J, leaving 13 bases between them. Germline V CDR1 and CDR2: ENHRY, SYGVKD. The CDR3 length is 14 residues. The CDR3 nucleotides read TGTGCCATCAGTGGCTGGGGAGGTGGCACTGAAGCTTTCTTT. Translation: CAISGWGGGTEAFF.

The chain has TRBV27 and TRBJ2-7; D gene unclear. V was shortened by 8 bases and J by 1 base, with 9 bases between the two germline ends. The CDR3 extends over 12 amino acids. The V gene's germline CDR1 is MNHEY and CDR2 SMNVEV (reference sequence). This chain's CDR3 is CASFTESYEQYF. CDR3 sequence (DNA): TGTGCCAGCTTTACAGAGTCCTACGAGCAGTACTTC.

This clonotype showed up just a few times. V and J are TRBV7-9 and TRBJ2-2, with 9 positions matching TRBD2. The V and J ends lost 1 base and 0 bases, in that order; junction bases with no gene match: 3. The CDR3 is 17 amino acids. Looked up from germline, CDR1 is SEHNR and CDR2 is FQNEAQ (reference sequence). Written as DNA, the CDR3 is TGTGCCAGCAGCTTAGGGCTAGCGGGGCCGAACACCGGGGAGCTGTTTTTT. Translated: CASSLGLAGPNTGELFF.

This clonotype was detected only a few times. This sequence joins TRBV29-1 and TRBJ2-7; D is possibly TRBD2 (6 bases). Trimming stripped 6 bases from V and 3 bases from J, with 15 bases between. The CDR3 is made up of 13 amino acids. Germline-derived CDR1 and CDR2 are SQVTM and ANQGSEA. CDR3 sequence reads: CSVAAGPNYEQYF. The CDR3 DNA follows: TGCAGCGTCGCCGCGGGGCCAAACTACGAGCAGTACTTC.

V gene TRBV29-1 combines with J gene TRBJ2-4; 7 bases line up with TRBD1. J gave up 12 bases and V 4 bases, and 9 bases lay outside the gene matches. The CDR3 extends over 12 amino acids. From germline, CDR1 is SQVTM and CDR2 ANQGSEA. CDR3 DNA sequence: TGCAGCGTTGGGGACAGCCCAGGGAGTCAGTACTTC. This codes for CSVGDSPGSQYF.

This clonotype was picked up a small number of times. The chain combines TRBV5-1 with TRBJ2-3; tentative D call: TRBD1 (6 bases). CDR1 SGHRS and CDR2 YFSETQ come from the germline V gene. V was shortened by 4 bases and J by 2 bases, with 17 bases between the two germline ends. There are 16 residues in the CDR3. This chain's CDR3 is CASSPGEGTITDTQYF. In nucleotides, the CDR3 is TGCGCCAGCAGCCCCGGAGAGGGGACAATCACAGATACGCAGTATTTT.

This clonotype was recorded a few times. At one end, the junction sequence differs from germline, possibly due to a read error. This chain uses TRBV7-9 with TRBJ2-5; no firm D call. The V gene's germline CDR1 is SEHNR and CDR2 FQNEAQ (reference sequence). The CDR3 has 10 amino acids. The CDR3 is CASSPSASTF. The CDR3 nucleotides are TGTGCCAGCAGCCCCTCGGCTTCGACCTTC.

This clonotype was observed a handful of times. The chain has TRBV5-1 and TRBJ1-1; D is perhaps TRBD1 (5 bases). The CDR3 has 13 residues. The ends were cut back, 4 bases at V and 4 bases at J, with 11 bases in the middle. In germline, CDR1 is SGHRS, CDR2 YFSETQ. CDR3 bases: TGCGCCAGCAGCGGGGGACGTGGCACTGAAGCTTTCTTT. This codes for CASSGGRGTEAFF. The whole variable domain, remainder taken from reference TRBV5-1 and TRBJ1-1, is KAGVTQTPRYLIKTRGQQVTLSCSPISGHRSVSWYQQTPGQGLQFLFEYFSETQRNKGNFPGRFSGRQFSNSRSEMNVSTLELGDSALYLCASSGGRGTEAFFGQGTRLTVV.

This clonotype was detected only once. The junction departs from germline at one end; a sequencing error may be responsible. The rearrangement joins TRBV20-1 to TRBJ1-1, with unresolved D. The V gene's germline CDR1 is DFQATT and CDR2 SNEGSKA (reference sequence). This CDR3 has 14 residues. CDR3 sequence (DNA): TGCAGTGCGAGGGCGTGGAGTAGCAACACTCAAGCTTTCTTT. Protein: CSARAWSSNTQAFF.

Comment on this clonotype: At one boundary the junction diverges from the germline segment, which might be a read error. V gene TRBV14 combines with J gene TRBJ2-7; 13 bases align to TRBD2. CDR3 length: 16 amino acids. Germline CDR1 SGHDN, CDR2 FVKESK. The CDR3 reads CASSHSGTSGNYGQYF. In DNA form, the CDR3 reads TGTGCCAGCAGCCACTCCGGGACTAGCGGGAACTACGGGCAGTACTTC.

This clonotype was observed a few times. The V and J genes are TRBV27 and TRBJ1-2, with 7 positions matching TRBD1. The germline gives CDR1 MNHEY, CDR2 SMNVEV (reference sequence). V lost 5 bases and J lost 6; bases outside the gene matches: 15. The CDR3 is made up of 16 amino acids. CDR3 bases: TGTGCCAGCAGTACGACAGGGCCGGTTGGGCTAGATGGCTACACCTTC. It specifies CASSTTGPVGLDGYTF.

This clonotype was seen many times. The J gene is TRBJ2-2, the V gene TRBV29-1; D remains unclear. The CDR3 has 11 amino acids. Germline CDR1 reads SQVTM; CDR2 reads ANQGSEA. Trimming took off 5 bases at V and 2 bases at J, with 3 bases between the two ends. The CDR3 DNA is TGCAGCGTTAGCAACACCGGGGAGCTGTTTTTT. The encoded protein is CSVSNTGELFF.

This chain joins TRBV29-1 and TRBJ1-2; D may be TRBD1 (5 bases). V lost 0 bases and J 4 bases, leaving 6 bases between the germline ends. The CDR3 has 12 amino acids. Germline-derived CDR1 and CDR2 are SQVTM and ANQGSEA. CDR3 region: CSVEEGPYGYTF. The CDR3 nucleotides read TGCAGCGTTGAAGAGGGACCCTATGGCTACACCTTC.

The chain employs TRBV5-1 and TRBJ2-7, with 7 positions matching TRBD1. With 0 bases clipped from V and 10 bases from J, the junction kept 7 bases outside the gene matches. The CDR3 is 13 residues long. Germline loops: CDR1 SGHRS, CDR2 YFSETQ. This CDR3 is CASSLDRGDPQYF. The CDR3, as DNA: TGCGCCAGCAGCTTGGACAGGGGCGATCCCCAGTACTTC.

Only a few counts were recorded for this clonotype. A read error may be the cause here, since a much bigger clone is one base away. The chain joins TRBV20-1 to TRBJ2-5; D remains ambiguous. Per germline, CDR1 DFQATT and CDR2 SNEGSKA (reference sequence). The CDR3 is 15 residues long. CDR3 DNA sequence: TGCTGTGCTGTGCCCCCCCGGGCCCCCCAAGAGACCCAGTACTTC. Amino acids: CCAVPPRAPQETQYF.

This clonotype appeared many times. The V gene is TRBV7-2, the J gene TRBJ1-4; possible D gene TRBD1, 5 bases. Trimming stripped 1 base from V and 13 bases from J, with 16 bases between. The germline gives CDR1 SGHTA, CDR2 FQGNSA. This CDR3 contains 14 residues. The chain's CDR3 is CASSLGRGAGTLFF. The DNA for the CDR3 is TGTGCCAGCAGCTTAGGTCGCGGGGCAGGGACACTGTTTTTT.

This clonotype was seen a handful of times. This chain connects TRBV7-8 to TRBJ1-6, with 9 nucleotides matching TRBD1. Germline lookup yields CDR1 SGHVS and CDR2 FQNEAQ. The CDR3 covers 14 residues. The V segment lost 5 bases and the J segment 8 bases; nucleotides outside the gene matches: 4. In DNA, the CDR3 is TGTGCCAGCAGCCCTCGGACAGGGGATTCACCCCTCCACTTT. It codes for CASSPRTGDSPLHF.

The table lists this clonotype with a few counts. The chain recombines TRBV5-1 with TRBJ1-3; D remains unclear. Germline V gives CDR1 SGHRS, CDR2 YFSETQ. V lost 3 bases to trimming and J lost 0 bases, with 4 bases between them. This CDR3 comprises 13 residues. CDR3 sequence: CASSSISGNTIYF. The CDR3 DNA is TGCGCCAGCAGCTCAATCTCTGGAAACACCATATATTTT.

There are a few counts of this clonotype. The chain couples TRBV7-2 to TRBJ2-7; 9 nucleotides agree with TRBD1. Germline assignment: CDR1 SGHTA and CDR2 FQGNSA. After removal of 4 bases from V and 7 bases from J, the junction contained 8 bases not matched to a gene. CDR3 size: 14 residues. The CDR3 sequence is CASSSGQGRGEQYF. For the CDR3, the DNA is TGTGCCAGCAGCTCGGGACAGGGACGGGGGGAGCAGTACTTC.

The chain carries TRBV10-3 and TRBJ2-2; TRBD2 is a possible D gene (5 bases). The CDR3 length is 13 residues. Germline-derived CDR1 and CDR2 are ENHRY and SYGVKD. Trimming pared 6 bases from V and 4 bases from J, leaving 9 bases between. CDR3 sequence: CAIRNGLTGELFF. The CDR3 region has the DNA TGTGCCATCAGGAACGGACTCACCGGGGAGCTGTTTTTT.

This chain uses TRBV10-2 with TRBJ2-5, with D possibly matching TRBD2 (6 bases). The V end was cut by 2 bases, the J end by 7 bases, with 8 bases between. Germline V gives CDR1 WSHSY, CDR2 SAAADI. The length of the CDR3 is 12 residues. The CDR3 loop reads CASSEIGGTQYF. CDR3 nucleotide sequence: TGCGCCAGCAGTGAGATCGGGGGGACCCAGTACTTC.

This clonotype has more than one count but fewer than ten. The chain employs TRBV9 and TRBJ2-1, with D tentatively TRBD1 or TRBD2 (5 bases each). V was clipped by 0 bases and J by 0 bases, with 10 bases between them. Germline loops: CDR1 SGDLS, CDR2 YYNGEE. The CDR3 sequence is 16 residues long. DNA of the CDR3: TGTGCCAGCAGCGTAGGTGGGGGTCCCTCCTACAATGAGCAGTTCTTC. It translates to CASSVGGGPSYNEQFF.

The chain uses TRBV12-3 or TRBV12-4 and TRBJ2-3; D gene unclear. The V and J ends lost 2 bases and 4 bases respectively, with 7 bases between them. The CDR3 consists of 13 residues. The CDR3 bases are TGTGCCAGCAGTTTATTCATCCCAGATACGCAGTATTTT. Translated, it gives CASSLFIPDTQYF.

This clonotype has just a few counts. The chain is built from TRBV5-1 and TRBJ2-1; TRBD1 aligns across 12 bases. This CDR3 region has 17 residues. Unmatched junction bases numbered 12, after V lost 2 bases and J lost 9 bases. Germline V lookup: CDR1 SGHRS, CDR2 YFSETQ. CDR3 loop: CASSLDPGQGAEGEQFF. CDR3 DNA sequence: TGCGCCAGCAGCTTAGACCCGGGACAGGGGGCTGAAGGTGAGCAGTTCTTC.